These 18 T cell receptor beta chains share one sample of origin, sequenced in a study of blood T cell repertoires in COVID-19. Some clones are missing from TCRdb's copy, which holds only in-frame ones; the method was immunoSEQ multiplex PCR. Of fewer than 400,000 clones in the sample, over 90% are singletons; the top ten hold roughly 3.6%. The sample consisted of PBMCs or T cells enriched from blood (not recorded which). All receptors come from a woman aged 30 to 39 who had been exposed to COVID-19.

The rearrangement links TRBV6-1 to TRBJ2-7; 9 nucleotides line up with TRBD1. V shed 3 bases, J shed 2 bases, and the junction held 5 bases outside the gene matches. Germline V gene data show CDR1 as MNHNS and CDR2 as SASEGT. The CDR3 covers 15 residues. The CDR3: CASSDNRGPTYEQYF. Written as DNA, the CDR3 is TGTGCCAGCAGTGACAACAGGGGGCCTACCTACGAGCAGTACTTC.

This rearrangement joins TRBV6-5 to TRBJ2-3, with D perhaps TRBD2 (6 bases). The CDR3 has 14 residues. Germline assignment: CDR1 MNHEY and CDR2 SVGAGI. V lost 7 bases and J lost 6, with 17 bases in between. DNA of the CDR3: TGTGCCAGCACCCGGGACTTCTCCTCGGATACGCAGTATTTT. Translation gives CASTRDFSSDTQYF.

CDR3 sequence (DNA): TGTGCCAGCACCATCGGTGCCGGGGCAGATACGCAGTATTTT. It encodes CASTIGAGADTQYF. This chain uses TRBV2 with TRBJ2-3; the D gene is possibly TRBD2 (5 bases). CDR3 size: 14 residues. V gave up 7 bases and J gave up 4 bases, with 15 bases separating them. Germline CDR1 SNHLY, CDR2 FYNNEI.

The chain employs TRBV19 and TRBJ1-2, with a tentative D call TRBD1 (6 bases). The CDR3 sequence is 14 residues long. Per germline, CDR1 LNHDA and CDR2 SQIVND (reference sequence). Between the trimmed V and J ends, which lost 3 bases and 4 bases, there was a span of 12 bases. CDR3 residues: CASSIIGGPYGYTF. CDR3 nucleotide sequence: TGTGCCAGTAGTATCATCGGGGGGCCCTATGGCTACACCTTC.

The chain recombines TRBV5-1 with TRBJ1-2; 9 bases line up with TRBD1. The CDR3 runs 14 residues. V dropped 4 bases and J dropped 8; count of bases not matched to a gene: 9. Per the germline V gene, CDR1 is SGHRS and CDR2 is YFSETQ. The CDR3 region has the DNA TGCGCCAGCAGCACAACAGGGGGCGAAGGAGGCTACACCTTC. This codes for CASSTTGGEGGYTF.

V usage is TRBV7-6 and J usage is TRBJ1-1; a possible D gene is TRBD1 (5 bases). The CDR3 is made up of 15 amino acids. V lost 4 bases, J lost 7 bases, and 19 bases lay in between. Germline CDR1 SGHVS, CDR2 FNYEAQ. The CDR3 nucleotides are TGTGCCAGCAGCTCTAGGAGGGGCGAAGCTAGTGAAGCTTTCTTT. Translation gives CASSSRRGEASEAFF. Together with reference TRBV7-6 and TRBJ1-1, the CDR3 gives the full variable domain: GAGVSQSPRYKVTKRGQDVALRCDPISGHVSLYWYRQALGQGPEFLTYFNYEAQQDKSGLPNDRFSAERPEGSISTLTIQRTEQRDSAMYRCASSSRRGEASEAFFGQGTRLTVV.

The chain is built from TRBV19 and TRBJ1-2; no reliable D call. V was clipped by 0 bases and J by 5 bases, with 19 bases between them. Germline V gives CDR1 LNHDA, CDR2 SQIVND (reference sequence). The CDR3 contains 17 residues. CDR3 sequence: CASSIDLFGSVTYGYTF. In DNA, the CDR3 is TGTGCCAGTAGTATAGATCTATTCGGCAGCGTGACGTATGGCTACACCTTC.

This chain links TRBV7-9 with TRBJ1-4, with D maybe TRBD1 (5 bases). Trimming pared 1 base from V and 5 bases from J, leaving 17 bases between. The germline V gene encodes CDR1 SEHNR and CDR2 FQNEAQ (reference sequence). The CDR3 has 17 residues. The CDR3: CASSLVTTGGKNEKLFF. The CDR3 DNA reads as TGTGCCAGCAGCTTAGTCACCACAGGAGGGAAAAATGAAAAACTGTTTTTT.

V is TRBV7-2 and J is TRBJ2-5, with 10 bases that match TRBD2. Germline V gene lookup returns CDR1 SGHTA and CDR2 FQGNSA. V dropped 5 bases and J dropped 4; count of bases not matched to a gene: 10. The CDR3 spans 16 residues. In DNA, the CDR3 is TGTGCCAGCAGCCGTGAAAGCGGGGGGGCCGCAGAGACCCAGTACTTC. It encodes CASSRESGGAAETQYF.

The V gene is TRBV11-2, the J gene TRBJ2-1; TRBD2 agrees at 11 bases. Germline lookup yields CDR1 SGHAT and CDR2 FQNNGV. V shed 0 bases and J 4 bases; nucleotides not matched to a gene: 5. The CDR3 covers 17 residues. The CDR3, as DNA: TGTGCCAGCAGCTTAGAATCCCTAGCGGGGGGATACAATGAGCAGTTCTTC. It codes for CASSLESLAGGYNEQFF.

V and J are TRBV5-1 and TRBJ2-5; D possibly corresponds to TRBD1 (6 bases). Germline lookup yields CDR1 SGHRS and CDR2 YFSETQ. Trimming took off 1 base at V and 0 bases at J, with 7 bases between the two ends. This CDR3 region has 14 residues. The chain's CDR3 is CASSLSGDQETQYF. CDR3 bases: TGCGCCAGCAGCTTGTCAGGGGACCAAGAGACCCAGTACTTC.

This clone showed up just once. The chain is built from TRBV4-3 and TRBJ2-1; D might be TRBD2 (6 bases). CDR3 length: 13 residues. Per the germline V gene, CDR1 is LGHNA and CDR2 is YSLEER. V lost 0 bases to trimming and J lost 10 bases, with 10 bases between them. CDR3 bases: TGCGCCAGCAGCCAAGATCGTGCGGGGGAGCAGTTCTTC. Encoded protein: CASSQDRAGEQFF.

This clone occurred once. The V and J genes are TRBV4-3 and TRBJ1-5; tentatively, D is TRBD1 (5 bases). Per germline, CDR1 LGHNA and CDR2 YSLEER. The CDR3 loop spans 15 amino acids. The ends were cut back, 0 bases at V and 4 bases at J, with 10 bases in the middle. The CDR3 here is CASSQDWQGNQPQHF. As DNA, the CDR3 is TGCGCCAGCAGCCAAGATTGGCAGGGAAATCAGCCCCAGCATTTT.

This clone was detected only once. V gene TRBV6-5 combines with J gene TRBJ1-2; D unclear. The CDR3 has 13 residues. Germline lookup yields CDR1 MNHEY and CDR2 SVGAGI. V lost 5 bases, J lost 3 bases, and 10 bases lay in between. CDR3 nucleotide sequence: TGTGCCAGCAGTCACCAGGTCTACTATGGCTACACCTTC. It codes for CASSHQVYYGYTF.

The V and J genes are TRBV18 and TRBJ1-4; possible D gene TRBD1, 6 bases. Looked up from germline, CDR1 is KGHSH and CDR2 is LQKENI. Trimming took off 6 bases at V and 2 bases at J, with 10 bases between the two ends. The CDR3 is 14 amino acids. CDR3 in DNA: TGTGCCAGCTCTAGGACAGACACTAATGAAAAACTGTTTTTT. It yields the protein CASSRTDTNEKLFF.

This chain connects TRBV28 to TRBJ2-1, with 10 positions matching TRBD2. Trimming cost V 3 bases and J 3 bases; bases outside gene matches: 14. Germline V gene sequence: CDR1 MDHEN, CDR2 SYDVKM. This CDR3 spans 19 amino acids. The CDR3 reads CASSFLGASGGVDYNEQFF. CDR3 in DNA: TGTGCCAGCAGTTTCCTAGGGGCTAGCGGGGGAGTAGACTACAATGAGCAGTTCTTC.

The gene calls are TRBV6-5 and TRBJ2-1; unclear D gene. This CDR3 is 15 amino acids long. The V end was cut by 7 bases, the J end by 7 bases, with 20 bases between. The germline V gene encodes CDR1 MNHEY and CDR2 SVGAGI. CDR3 bases: TGTGCCAGCACCCCACTTGGGTCGCCCGGGAATGAGCAGTTCTTC. Its protein is CASTPLGSPGNEQFF.

The chain links TRBV9 to TRBJ1-4; possibly TRBD1 for D (5 bases). In germline, CDR1 is SGDLS, CDR2 YYNGEE. The CDR3 spans 15 residues. V was clipped by 0 bases and J by 7 bases, with 13 bases between them. The CDR3 is CASSVAAGRPEKLFF. Here the CDR3 DNA reads TGTGCCAGCAGCGTAGCGGCAGGGCGTCCTGAAAAACTGTTTTTT.